The rows below give T cell receptor beta chains drawn from one sample of a study of cytomegalovirus exposure and HLA in healthy donors. Clones were sequenced by immunoSEQ multiplex PCR, and TCRdb holds only the in-frame ones, with some missing. In the table there are about 200,000 clones, 70% to 90% of which are singletons. The sequenced sample was PBMCs. The receptor set was obtained from a man aged 30 to 39 in good health and CMV-seronegative. The CDR3 runs from the conserved cysteine through the conserved F or W. The D gene is left open where the match is weak. Clone sizes are given selectively: once, few, many, or a class where the clone is expanded.

abundance	v_gene	len	d_gene	j_gene	CDR3nt	CDR3aa
NA	TRBV4-3	13	NA	TRBJ2-1	TGCGCCAGCAGCCAAGACCGGGTCCATGAGCAGTTCTTC	CASSQDRVHEQFF
few	TRBV10-2	15	NA	TRBJ2-1	TGCGCCAGCAGTGAGTCTCAGATGACCTACAATGAGCAGTTCTTC	CASSESQMTYNEQFF
NA	TRBV28	13	NA	TRBJ1-2	TGTGCCAGCAGTTTAACAGTGTCCTATGGCTACACCTTC	CASSLTVSYGYTF
NA	TRBV9	14	TRBD1	TRBJ1-2	TGTGCCAGCAGCGGGAACAGGGGTGGCTATGGCTACACCTTC	CASSGNRGGYGYTF
NA	TRBV29-1	13	NA	TRBJ2-3	TGCAGCGTTGAAGGGACTCTCCCGGGTACGCAGTATTTT	CSVEGTLPGTQYF
NA	TRBV27	16	TRBD2	TRBJ2-7	TGTGCCAGCAGTCCCGGGGGGGGCGAGACTCTCTACGAGCAGTACTTC	CASSPGGGETLYEQYF
NA	TRBV5-1	14	NA	TRBJ2-2	TGCGCCAGCAGCTTGTCTTCAGGGACCGGGGAGCTGTTTTTT	CASSLSSGTGELFF
NA	TRBV14	15	TRBD1	TRBJ2-1	TGTGCCAGCAGCCTCAGGACAGGGAGTTACAATGAGCAGTTCTTC	CASSLRTGSYNEQFF
NA	TRBV9	14	NA	TRBJ1-6	TGTGCCAGCAGCGTACGGAGCACCAATTCACCCCTCCACTTT	CASSVRSTNSPLHF
NA	TRBV5-8	16	NA	TRBJ1-6	TGTGCCAGCAGCTTGTATTCAGGGTCCTATAATTCACCCCTCCACTTT	CASSLYSGSYNSPLHF
NA	TRBV5-1	15	NA	TRBJ2-2	TGCGCCAGCAGCGGCGGGACGGCGAACACCGGGGAGCTGTTTTTT	CASSGGTANTGELFF